This T cell receptor beta chain was sequenced for a study of OX40 agonist ivuxolimab in advanced cancers. About the study: Dose-escalation patients' cancers were hepatocellular carcinoma, melanoma, renal cell or head and neck cancer. Prior anti-PD-1, anti-PD-L1 or anti-CTLA-4 therapy was allowed; more than 30% had some. Study outcomes and limitations: Expanded peripheral T cells had an undetermined antigen specificity.

The repertoire was sequenced with immunoSEQ multiplex PCR; TCRdb's copy has only in-frame clones and lacks some. Here the sample spans more than 70,000 clones, roughly four fifths being singletons. The length of the CDR3 is 13 residues. Looked up from germline, CDR1 is MNHNY and CDR2 is SVGAGI (reference sequence). Deletions cut 4 bases from V and 9 bases from J, with 10 bases between. For this clone: No antigen is known for it.

This material consisted of CD4+ or CD8+ T cells sorted from blood, taken in a trial of the OX40 agonist ivuxolimab. The rearrangement joins TRBV6-6 to TRBJ1-6; D remains ambiguous. The clonotype comes from an adult with an advanced solid tumor such as melanoma, head and neck, liver or kidney cancer. CDR3: CASSSWASSPLHF. As DNA, the CDR3 is TGTGCCAGCAGTTCTTGGGCCAGTTCACCCCTCCACTTT.